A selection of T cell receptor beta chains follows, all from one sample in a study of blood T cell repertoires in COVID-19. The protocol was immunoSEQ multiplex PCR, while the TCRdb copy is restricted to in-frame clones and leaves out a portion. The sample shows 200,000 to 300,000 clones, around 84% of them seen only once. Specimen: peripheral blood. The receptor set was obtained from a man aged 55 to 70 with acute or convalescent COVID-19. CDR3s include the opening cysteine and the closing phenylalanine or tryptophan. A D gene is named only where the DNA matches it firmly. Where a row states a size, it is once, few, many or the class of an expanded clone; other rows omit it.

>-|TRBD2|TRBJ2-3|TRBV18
CASSAPGSGGAWDTQYF
TGTGCCAGCTCCGCGCCCGGTAGCGGGGGGGCCTGGGATACGCAGTATTTT
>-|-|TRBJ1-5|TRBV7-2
CASSFMSNQPQHF
TGTGCCAGCAGCTTCATGAGCAATCAGCCCCAGCATTTT
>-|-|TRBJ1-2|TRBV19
CASSIFTDFYGYTF
TGTGCCAGTAGTATTTTCACCGACTTCTATGGCTACACCTTC
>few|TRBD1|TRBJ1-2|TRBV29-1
CSGARGLDYGYTF
TGCAGCGGGGCCAGGGGGCTTGACTATGGCTACACCTTC
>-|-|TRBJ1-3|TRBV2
CASSDTGSGNTIYF
TGTGCCAGCAGTGATACAGGGTCTGGAAACACCATATATTTT
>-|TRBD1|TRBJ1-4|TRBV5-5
CASRPLGTERGEKLFF
TGTGCCAGCAGACCTCTAGGGACAGAAAGGGGGGAAAAACTGTTTTTT
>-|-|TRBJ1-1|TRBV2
CASSEGSRTEAFF
TGTGCCAGCAGTGAGGGCAGTAGGACTGAAGCTTTCTTT
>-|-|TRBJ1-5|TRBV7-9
CASSPTSAGNQPQHF
TGTGCCAGCAGCCCCACCTCGGCGGGCAATCAGCCCCAGCATTTT
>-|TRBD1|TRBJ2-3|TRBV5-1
CASSPAGGSDTQYF
TGCGCCAGCAGCCCAGCAGGGGGATCAGATACGCAGTATTTT
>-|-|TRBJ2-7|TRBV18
CASSPVHPATTGEQYF
TGTGCCAGCTCACCAGTACATCCGGCGACCACGGGGGAGCAGTACTTC
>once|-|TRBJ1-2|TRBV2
CASSTGFVGGYTF
TGTGCCAGCAGCACAGGGTTCGTAGGTGGCTACACCTTC
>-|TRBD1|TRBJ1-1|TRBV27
CASSLRTGEAFF
TGTGCCAGCAGTCTTCGGACAGGGGAAGCTTTCTTT
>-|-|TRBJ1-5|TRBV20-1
CSASGGGPQHF
TGCAGTGCTAGTGGGGGGGGGCCCCAGCATTTT
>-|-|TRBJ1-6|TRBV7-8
CASSLGITRGGAIKPLHF
TGTGCCAGCAGCTTAGGGATTACAAGGGGGGGCGCGATTAAGCCCCTCCACTTT
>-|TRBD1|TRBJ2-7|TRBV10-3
CAISDQLHGTATYEQYF
TGTGCCATCAGTGACCAACTTCATGGGACAGCTACCTACGAGCAGTACTTC
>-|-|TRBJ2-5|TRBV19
CASSPEDQETQYF
TGTGCCAGTAGTCCAGAAGACCAAGAGACCCAGTACTTC
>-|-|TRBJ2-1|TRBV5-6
CASSLNPLSYNEQFF
TGTGCCAGCAGCTTGAACCCCCTTAGCTACAATGAGCAGTTCTTC
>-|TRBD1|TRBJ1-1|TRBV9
CASNRQGVMGNTEAFF
TGTGCCAGCAACCGACAGGGGGTGATGGGGAACACTGAAGCTTTCTTT
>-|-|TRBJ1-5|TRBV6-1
CASSELRDQPQHF
TGTGCCAGCAGTGAACTTCGGGATCAGCCCCAGCATTTT
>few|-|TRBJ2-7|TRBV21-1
CASSPRGDTHYEQYF
TGTGCCAGCAGCCCCCGGGGAGACACCCACTACGAGCAGTACTTC
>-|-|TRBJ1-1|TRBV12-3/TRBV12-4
CASSFDVEAFF
TGTGCCAGCAGTTTCGATGTTGAGGCTTTCTTT
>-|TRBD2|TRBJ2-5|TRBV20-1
CSASLASGIYQETQYF
TGCAGTGCTAGTTTGGCTAGCGGGATCTACCAAGAGACCCAGTACTTC
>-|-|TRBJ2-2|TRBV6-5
CASREVGASTGELFF
TGTGCCAGCAGAGAGGTGGGGGCTTCCACCGGGGAGCTGTTTTTT
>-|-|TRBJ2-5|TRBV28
CASSILTGTQYF
TGTGCCAGCAGCATCCTCACGGGGACCCAGTACTTC
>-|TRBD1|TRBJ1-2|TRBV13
CASSLGQVSLYGYTF
TGTGCCAGCAGCCTAGGACAGGTTTCCCTCTATGGCTACACCTTC
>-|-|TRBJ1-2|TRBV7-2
CASSLSLVGGNYGYTF
TGTGCCAGCAGCTTATCCCTGGTGGGGGGGAACTATGGCTACACCTTC
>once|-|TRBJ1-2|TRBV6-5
CASRELLFYGYTF
TGTGCCAGTCGCGAGCTTTTATTCTATGGCTACACCTTC
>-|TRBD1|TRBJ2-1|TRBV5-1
CASSLLWGQSSYSYNEQFF
TGCGCCAGCAGCTTGTTGTGGGGACAGAGCTCCTACTCCTACAATGAGCAGTTCTTC
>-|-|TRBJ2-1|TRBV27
CASSEGLIDEQFF
TGTGCCAGCAGTGAGGGACTCATCGATGAGCAGTTCTTC
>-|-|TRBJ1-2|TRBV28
CASSTIKRQVIGYTF
TGTGCCAGCAGCACCATCAAAAGACAGGTTATCGGCTACACCTTC
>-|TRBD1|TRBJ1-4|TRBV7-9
CASSLGQVNEKLFF
TGTGCCAGCAGCTTGGGACAGGTTAATGAAAAACTGTTTTTT
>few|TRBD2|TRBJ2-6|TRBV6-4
CASSDLREGSGANVLTF
TGTGCCAGCAGTGACCTACGGGAGGGCTCTGGGGCCAACGTCCTGACTTTC
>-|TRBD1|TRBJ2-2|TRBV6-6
CASSYSGDRLTGELFF
TGTGCCAGCAGTTACTCGGGGGACAGGCTCACCGGGGAGCTGTTTTTT
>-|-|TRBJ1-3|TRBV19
CASRRQGGVQPGNTIYF
TGTGCCAGTAGGAGGCAGGGCGGTGTACAGCCTGGAAACACCATATATTTT
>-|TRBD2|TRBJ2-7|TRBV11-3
CASSLGGSSYEQYF
TGTGCCAGCAGCTTAGGCGGGAGCTCCTACGAGCAGTACTTC
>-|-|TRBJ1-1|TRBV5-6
CASSLTGINTEAFF
TGTGCCAGCAGCTTAACAGGGATCAACACTGAAGCTTTCTTT
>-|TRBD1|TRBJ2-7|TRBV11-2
CASSGLGTAHEQYF
TGTGCCAGCAGCGGACTTGGGACAGCGCACGAGCAGTACTTC